The 6 T cell receptor beta chains in this list originate from one sample, sequenced in a study of quantifying T cell responses using KT2 cells. Study context: TCR alpha and beta constant-region primers primed reverse transcription of RNA.

An oligo carrying a UMI was ligated to the cDNA 3' end. First-round PCR used about 4 cycles and beta primers RC1.1 and RC1.2 covering TRBC1 and TRBC2. TCRdb passed the UMI-ligation and nested PCR reads through MiXCR, listing each CDR3 protein once. The repertoire holds approximately 57,000 distinct CDR3 sequences, with around 12% as singletons. Sequencing used PBMCs spiked with cells of the T cell clone KT2. The origin of the receptors is a human donor.

By sample fraction, this clonotype is medium-sized. The rearrangement links TRBV29-1 to TRBJ2-7, with D possibly being TRBD1 or TRBD2 (5 bases each). This CDR3 comprises 12 residues. Looked up from germline, CDR1 is SQVTM and CDR2 is ANQGSEA. The ends were cut back, 6 bases at V and 0 bases at J, with 9 bases in the middle. In DNA form, the CDR3 reads TGCAGCGTCCGGGACCCCTCCTACGAGCAGTACTTC. Protein: CSVRDPSYEQYF.

V usage is TRBV27 and J usage is TRBJ2-6; D unresolved. Germline V CDR1 and CDR2: MNHEY, SMNVEV (reference sequence). V was trimmed by 6 bases and J by 0 bases, leaving 6 bases between them. This CDR3 is built from 14 residues. The CDR3 reads CASRLLSGANVLTF. For the CDR3, the DNA is TGTGCCAGCAGACTACTCTCTGGGGCCAACGTCCTGACTTTC. The full variable domain, in which reference TRBV27 and TRBJ2-6 provide the parts outside the CDR3, is EAQVTQNPRYLITVTGKKLTVTCSQNMNHEYMSWYRQDPGLGLRQIYYSMNVEVTDKGDVPEGYKVSRKEKRNFPLILESPSPNQTSLYFCASRLLSGANVLTFGAGSRLTVL.

The genes are TRBV6-5 and TRBJ1-5; D perhaps matches TRBD1 (6 bases). V shed 8 bases and J shed 2 bases, with 16 bases lying between them. CDR3 length: 15 residues. Germline loops: CDR1 MNHEY, CDR2 SVGAGI. The CDR3 loop is CASGRGAFGNQPQHF. The DNA of the CDR3 is TGTGCCAGCGGGCGGGGGGCTTTCGGCAATCAGCCCCAGCATTTT.

The gene calls are TRBV20-1 and TRBJ2-5; 8 positions match TRBD2. Germline V gene sequence: CDR1 DFQATT, CDR2 SNEGSKA (reference sequence). Trimming took 0 bases from V and 4 from J; bases not matched to a gene: 7. The CDR3 contains 15 residues. The CDR3 nucleotides read TGCAGTGCTAGAGACACAGCGGGAGTAGGAGAGACCCAGTACTTC. As protein: CSARDTAGVGETQYF.

At least ten counts were recorded for this clonotype. This rearrangement joins TRBV5-4 to TRBJ2-2; 9 bases line up with TRBD1. The germline V gene encodes CDR1 SGHNT and CDR2 YYREEE (reference sequence). V was pared by 4 bases and J by 10 bases, with 11 bases of the junction left unmatched. The CDR3 consists of 15 residues. CDR3 bases: TGTGCCAGCAGCCCGGGACAGGGTTTAATTTCGGAGCTGTTTTTT. Amino acids: CASSPGQGLISELFF.

The CDR3 bases are TGTGCATTCGCTAGCACAGATACGCAGTATTTT. It is translated as CAFASTDTQYF. The chain links TRBV6-6 to TRBJ2-3; D remains ambiguous. This CDR3 comprises 11 residues. CDR1 and CDR2 from the germline V gene are MNHNY and SVGAGI (reference sequence).